The 16 T cell receptor beta chains in this list originate from one sample, sequenced in a study of blood T cell repertoires in COVID-19. Assay: immunoSEQ multiplex PCR; the TCRdb copy retains only in-frame clones and omits some. The table records about 12,000 clones, nearly 95% of them present only once. The sequencing input was peripheral blood. These receptors were obtained from a woman in her 70s with active COVID-19.

V gene TRBV27 combines with J gene TRBJ2-7; D call uncertain. Trimming removed 5 bases at V and 3 bases at J, with 11 bases between. Germline V gene data show CDR1 as MNHEY and CDR2 as SMNVEV (reference sequence). The CDR3 runs to 13 residues. The CDR3 spells CASSPYMVYEQYF. DNA of the CDR3: TGTGCCAGCAGTCCCTATATGGTCTACGAGCAGTACTTC.

This rearrangement joins TRBV25-1 to TRBJ2-7, with D maybe TRBD1 (6 bases). V was shortened by 1 base and J by 2 bases, with 9 bases between the two germline ends. Germline lookup yields CDR1 MGHDK and CDR2 SYGVNS. This CDR3 comprises 14 residues. CDR3 sequence: CASSELGTTYEQYF. The CDR3 DNA sequence: TGTGCCAGCAGTGAATTGGGGACAACCTACGAGCAGTACTTC.

The V call is TRBV5-4, the J call TRBJ1-5, with 7 bases fitting TRBD1. The CDR3 length is 14 residues. With 4 bases clipped from V and 2 bases from J, the junction kept 3 bases outside the gene matches. Germline CDR1 reads SGHNT; CDR2 reads YYREEE (reference sequence). CDR3 DNA: TGTGCCAGCAGCACCGACAGGGGCAATCAGCCCCAGCATTTT. Translation: CASSTDRGNQPQHF.

The rearrangement joins TRBV6-5 to TRBJ1-1; TRBD1 matches at 9 bases. The CDR3 is made up of 14 amino acids. The germline gives CDR1 MNHEY, CDR2 SVGAGI. V shed 6 bases, J shed 5 bases, and the junction held 7 bases outside the gene matches. CDR3 in amino acids: CASRYTGGKTEAFF. CDR3 DNA sequence: TGTGCCAGCAGATACACAGGGGGCAAGACTGAAGCTTTCTTT.

The rearrangement joins TRBV9 to TRBJ2-5, with D perhaps TRBD1 (5 bases). Trimming took 6 bases from V and 5 from J, leaving 14 bases between them. There are 13 residues in the CDR3. The V gene's germline CDR1 is SGDLS and CDR2 YYNGEE. The CDR3: CASNQGLVETQYF. CDR3 DNA: TGTGCCAGCAACCAGGGTCTAGTGGAGACCCAGTACTTC.

This rearrangement joins TRBV7-9 to TRBJ2-1, with 9 bases matching TRBD2. The CDR3 consists of 17 residues. Trimming removed 1 base from V and 8 bases from J; junction bases left unmatched: 12. CDR1 and CDR2 (germline): SEHNR, FQNEAQ (reference sequence). The CDR3 DNA reads as TGTGCCAGCAGCTTAGGGGCGGGAGGGGGAATATTGGATGAGCAGTTCTTC. It yields the protein CASSLGAGGGILDEQFF.

The rearrangement links TRBV7-6 to TRBJ2-2; a possible D gene is TRBD2 (6 bases). CDR1 SGHVS and CDR2 FNYEAQ come from the germline V gene. The CDR3 is 15 amino acids. Trimming removed 5 bases from V and 4 bases from J, with 14 bases in between. This chain's CDR3 is CASSPLGGFTGELFF. CDR3 coding DNA: TGTGCCAGCAGCCCACTAGGAGGGTTCACCGGGGAGCTGTTTTTT.

The chain recombines TRBV5-6 with TRBJ2-4; a possible D gene is TRBD2 (6 bases). CDR3 length: 19 amino acids. The V and J ends lost 1 base and 3 bases respectively, with 23 bases between them. Germline loops: CDR1 SGHDT, CDR2 YYEEEE. For the CDR3, the DNA is TGTGCCAGCAGCTTGTGGGGGGATTCGGTTGGACTTATCAAAAACATTCAGTACTTC. This codes for CASSLWGDSVGLIKNIQYF.

This sequence joins TRBV12-5 and TRBJ2-7, with D perhaps TRBD1 (5 bases). The ends were cut back, 0 bases at V and 2 bases at J, with 20 bases in the middle. Germline CDR1 LGHNT, CDR2 FRNRAP. CDR3 length: 18 amino acids. CDR3: CASGLVLRDMQGTYEQYF. Here the CDR3 DNA reads TGTGCTAGTGGTTTGGTACTCCGTGACATGCAGGGAACCTACGAGCAGTACTTC.

This clone was observed a few times. This chain uses TRBV7-2 with TRBJ2-1; 10 nucleotides line up with TRBD2. Germline V gives CDR1 SGHTA, CDR2 FQGNSA. This CDR3 contains 15 residues. Unmatched junction bases numbered 4, after V lost 4 bases and J lost 4 bases. The CDR3 protein is CASSYWTSGYNEQFF. In nucleotides, the CDR3 is TGTGCCAGCAGCTACTGGACTAGCGGTTACAATGAGCAGTTCTTC.

J is TRBJ2-2 and V is TRBV5-1; no clear D. The germline gives CDR1 SGHRS, CDR2 YFSETQ. Deletions cut 0 bases from V and 0 bases from J, with 6 bases between. This CDR3 is built from 15 residues. The CDR3 DNA sequence: TGCGCCAGCAGCTTGGTGGGCGCGAACACCGGGGAGCTGTTTTTT. The encoded protein is CASSLVGANTGELFF.

The chain couples TRBV7-2 to TRBJ2-1, with D possibly being TRBD1 (6 bases). V shed 0 bases and J shed 9 bases, with 18 bases lying between them. The CDR3 runs to 16 residues. Germline V gives CDR1 SGHTA, CDR2 FQGNSA. The CDR3 protein is CASSLAGVILGGEQFF. CDR3 DNA: TGTGCCAGCAGCTTAGCGGGAGTGATTTTAGGGGGTGAGCAGTTCTTC.

This clone was recorded once. The chain couples TRBV6-5 to TRBJ2-5, with 10 positions matching TRBD2. Trimming cost V 2 bases and J 2 bases; bases outside gene matches: 5. The germline V gene has CDR1 MNHEY and CDR2 SVGAGI. The CDR3 sequence is 16 residues long. The CDR3 coding sequence is TGTGCCAGCAGTTACGCGAGGACTAGCGGACAAGAGACCCAGTACTTC. Its translation: CASSYARTSGQETQYF.

The rearrangement links TRBV5-1 to TRBJ2-5; TRBD2 aligns across 8 bases. This CDR3 comprises 13 residues. CDR1 SGHRS and CDR2 YFSETQ come from the germline V gene. With V trimmed by 0 bases and J by 7 bases, 2 bases remained unmatched. The CDR3 here is CASSLDRGGTQYF. The CDR3, as DNA: TGCGCCAGCAGCTTGGACCGGGGGGGGACCCAGTACTTC.

This chain links TRBV27 with TRBJ1-6, with 9 nucleotides matching TRBD1. The CDR3 is 19 amino acids. The trim removed 6 bases at V and 3 bases at J, leaving 15 bases unmatched. Germline V lookup: CDR1 MNHEY, CDR2 SMNVEV (reference sequence). CDR3 amino acids: CASSLLGTGLNRYNSPLHF. CDR3 nucleotides: TGTGCCAGCAGCCTCCTCGGGACAGGGTTGAACCGCTATAATTCACCCCTCCACTTT.

This chain connects TRBV3-1 (or the pseudogene TRBV3-2) to TRBJ2-7; D not resolved. CDR3 length: 12 residues. From germline, CDR1 is LGHDT and CDR2 YNNKEL (reference sequence). Trimming pared 2 bases from V and 6 bases from J, leaving 8 bases between. CDR3 bases: TGTGCCAGCAGCCAACCAGAATCCGAGCAGTACTTC. Translation gives CASSQPESEQYF.